This T cell receptor (beta chain) comes out of a study of cytomegalovirus exposure and HLA in healthy donors. Turning to the study itself: Previous work identified roughly 120 million unique TCR beta sequences from around 170 million T cells. Study results and caveats: Highest at DRB1 and lowest at HLA-C, TCR association rates differed among HLA loci in a later analysis.

CDR1 is SGHNT, CDR2 YYREEE, per germline (reference sequence). Germline trimming cut 4 bases from V and 8 bases from J; bases unmatched to any gene: 13. The CDR3 extends over 16 amino acids. The study ran its PCR with 60 Vbeta and 13 Jbeta primers. The table came from immunoSEQ multiplex PCR; TCRdb's copy has only in-frame clones and leaves some out. The table shows 150,000 to 200,000 clones, with around 79% occurring only once. As regards this clone: Its target is unknown.

This clonotype originated in a male donor in good health and CMV-seropositive. The chain carries TRBV5-4 and TRBJ2-1; 9 nucleotides match TRBD2. Sample: PBMCs. The CDR3 protein is CASSPPWLAGTHEQFF. The CDR3 DNA reads TGTGCCAGCAGCCCCCCGTGGCTAGCGGGGACACATGAGCAGTTCTTC.